This T cell receptor beta chain was sequenced for a study of control samples from healthy donors and cancer patients. The ends were cut back, 1 base at V and 0 bases at J, with 10 bases in the middle. CDR3 size: 16 residues. Per germline, CDR1 SGHTA and CDR2 FQGNSA. TCRdb's copy holds only in-frame clones and misses some; the assay was immunoSEQ multiplex PCR. Of approximately 210,000 clones listed, approximately 91% are singletons. Sequencing was carried out using blood. V and J are TRBV7-2 and TRBJ1-3; D is uncertain. The receptor comes from a man aged 25 to 45 in good health. DNA for the CDR3: TGTGCCAGCAGCTTAGACCGGGTTATCTCTGGAAACACCATATATTTT. Residues: CASSLDRVISGNTIYF.